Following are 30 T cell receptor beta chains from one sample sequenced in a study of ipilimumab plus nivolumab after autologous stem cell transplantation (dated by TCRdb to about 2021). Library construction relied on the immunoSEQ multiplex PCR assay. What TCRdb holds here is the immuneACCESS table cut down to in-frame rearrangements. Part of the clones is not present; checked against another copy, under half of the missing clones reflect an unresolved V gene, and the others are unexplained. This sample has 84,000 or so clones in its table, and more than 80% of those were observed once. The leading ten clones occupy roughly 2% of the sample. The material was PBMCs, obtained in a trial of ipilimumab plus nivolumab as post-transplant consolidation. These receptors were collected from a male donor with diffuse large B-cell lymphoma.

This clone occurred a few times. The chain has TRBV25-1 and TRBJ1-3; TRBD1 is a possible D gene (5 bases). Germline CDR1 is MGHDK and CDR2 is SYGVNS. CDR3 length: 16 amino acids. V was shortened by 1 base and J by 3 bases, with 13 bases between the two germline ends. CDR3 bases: TGTGCCAGCAGTGAATCCGGGGGACCTGGTGGAAACACCATATATTTT. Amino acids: CASSESGGPGGNTIYF.

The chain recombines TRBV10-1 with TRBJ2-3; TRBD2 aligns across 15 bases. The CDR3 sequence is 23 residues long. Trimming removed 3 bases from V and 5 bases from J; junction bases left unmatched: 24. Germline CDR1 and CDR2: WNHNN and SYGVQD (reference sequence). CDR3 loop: CASSDIPGLAGGALQESLDTQYF. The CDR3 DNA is TGCGCCAGCAGTGACATACCGGGACTAGCGGGGGGCGCTCTACAAGAATCCTTAGATACGCAGTATTTT.

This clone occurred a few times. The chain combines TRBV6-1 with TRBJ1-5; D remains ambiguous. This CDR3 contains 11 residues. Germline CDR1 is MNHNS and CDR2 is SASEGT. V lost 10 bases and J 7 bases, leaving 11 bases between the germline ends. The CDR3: CAISDVQPQHF. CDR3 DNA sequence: TGTGCCATATCGGACGTACAGCCCCAGCATTTT.

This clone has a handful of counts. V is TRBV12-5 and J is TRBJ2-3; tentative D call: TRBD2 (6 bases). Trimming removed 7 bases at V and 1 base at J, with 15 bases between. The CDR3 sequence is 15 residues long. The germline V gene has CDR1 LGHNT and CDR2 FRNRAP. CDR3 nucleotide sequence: TGTGCTAGTGCCCCGACGGGACTCCGCACAGATACGCAGTATTTT. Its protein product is CASAPTGLRTDTQYF.

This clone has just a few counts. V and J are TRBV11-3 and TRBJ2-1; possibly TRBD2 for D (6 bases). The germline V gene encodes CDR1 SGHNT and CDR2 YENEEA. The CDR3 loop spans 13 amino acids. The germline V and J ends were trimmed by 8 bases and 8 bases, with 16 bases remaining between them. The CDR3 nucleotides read TGTGCCAGCCGGGCCAAAACGGGGGATGAGCAGTTCTTC. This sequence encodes CASRAKTGDEQFF.

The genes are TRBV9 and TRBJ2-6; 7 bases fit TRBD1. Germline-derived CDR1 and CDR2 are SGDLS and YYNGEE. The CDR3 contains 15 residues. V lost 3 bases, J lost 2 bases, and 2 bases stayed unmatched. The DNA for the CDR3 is TGTGCCAGCAGCGCAGACAGGGCTGGGGCCAACGTCCTGACTTTC. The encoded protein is CASSADRAGANVLTF.

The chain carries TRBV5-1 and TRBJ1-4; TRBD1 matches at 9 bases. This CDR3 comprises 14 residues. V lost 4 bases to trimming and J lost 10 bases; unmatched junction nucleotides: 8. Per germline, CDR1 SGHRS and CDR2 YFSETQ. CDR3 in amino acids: CASSTGTGSVKLFF. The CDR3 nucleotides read TGCGCCAGCAGCACCGGGACAGGGAGCGTAAAACTGTTTTTT.

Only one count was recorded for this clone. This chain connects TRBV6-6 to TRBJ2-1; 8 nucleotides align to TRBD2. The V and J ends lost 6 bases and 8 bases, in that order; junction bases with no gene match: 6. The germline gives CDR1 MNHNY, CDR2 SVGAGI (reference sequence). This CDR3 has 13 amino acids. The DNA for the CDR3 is TGTGCCAGCAGACCACCCGGGGGGGATGAGCAGTTCTTC. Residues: CASRPPGGDEQFF.

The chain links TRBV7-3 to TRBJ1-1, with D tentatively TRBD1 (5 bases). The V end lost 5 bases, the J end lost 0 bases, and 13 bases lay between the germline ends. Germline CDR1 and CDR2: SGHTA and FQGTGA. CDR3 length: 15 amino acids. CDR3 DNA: TGTGCCAGCAGCCCGGGGGGTAGCATGAACACTGAAGCTTTCTTT. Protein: CASSPGGSMNTEAFF.

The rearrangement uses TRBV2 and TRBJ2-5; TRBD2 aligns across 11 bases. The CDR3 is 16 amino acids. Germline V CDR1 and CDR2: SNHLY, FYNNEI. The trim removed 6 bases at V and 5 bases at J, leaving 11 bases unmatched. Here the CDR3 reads CASSSGSTSGDETQYF. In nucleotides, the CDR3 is TGTGCCAGCAGCTCAGGGTCGACTAGCGGGGACGAGACCCAGTACTTC.

CDR3 DNA: TGTGCCAGCAGCGCCCTCACAGATACGCAGTATTTT. Its translation: CASSALTDTQYF. The genes are TRBV5-4 and TRBJ2-3; D is unresolved. Germline V gene sequence: CDR1 SGHNT, CDR2 YYREEE (reference sequence). The V and J ends lost 4 bases and 2 bases respectively, with 5 bases between them. The CDR3 consists of 12 residues.

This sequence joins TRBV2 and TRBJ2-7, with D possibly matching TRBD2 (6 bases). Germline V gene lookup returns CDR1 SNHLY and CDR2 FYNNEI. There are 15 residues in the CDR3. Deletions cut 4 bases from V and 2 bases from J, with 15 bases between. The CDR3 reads CASSGGTRNPYEQYF. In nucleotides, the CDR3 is TGTGCCAGCAGTGGCGGGACGCGGAACCCCTACGAGCAGTACTTC.

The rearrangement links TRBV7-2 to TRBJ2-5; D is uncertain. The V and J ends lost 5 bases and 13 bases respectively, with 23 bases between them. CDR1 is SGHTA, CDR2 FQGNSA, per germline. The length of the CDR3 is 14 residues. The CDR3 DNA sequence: TGTGCCAGCAGCCCAAGAAACACGGACGTCAAGGGGTACTTC. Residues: CASSPRNTDVKGYF. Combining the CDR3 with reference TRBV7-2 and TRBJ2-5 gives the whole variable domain GAGVSQSPSNKVTEKGKDVELRCDPISGHTALYWYRQSLGQGLEFLIYFQGNSAPDKSGLPSDRFSAERTGGSVSTLTIQRTQQEDSAVYLCASSPRNTDVKGYFGPGTRLLVL.

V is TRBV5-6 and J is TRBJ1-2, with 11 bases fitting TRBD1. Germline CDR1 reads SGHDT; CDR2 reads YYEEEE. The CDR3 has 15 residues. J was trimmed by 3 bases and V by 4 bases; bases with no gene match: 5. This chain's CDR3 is CASSAWTGGYYGYTF. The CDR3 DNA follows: TGTGCCAGCAGCGCCTGGACAGGGGGCTACTATGGCTACACCTTC.

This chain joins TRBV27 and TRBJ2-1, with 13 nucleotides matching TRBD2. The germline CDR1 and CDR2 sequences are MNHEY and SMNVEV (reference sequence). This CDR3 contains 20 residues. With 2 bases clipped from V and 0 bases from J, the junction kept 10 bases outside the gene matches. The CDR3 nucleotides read TGTGCCAGCAGTTTAAGGTGGGGACTAGCGGGGTCGAGCTCCTACAATGAGCAGTTCTTC. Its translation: CASSLRWGLAGSSSYNEQFF.

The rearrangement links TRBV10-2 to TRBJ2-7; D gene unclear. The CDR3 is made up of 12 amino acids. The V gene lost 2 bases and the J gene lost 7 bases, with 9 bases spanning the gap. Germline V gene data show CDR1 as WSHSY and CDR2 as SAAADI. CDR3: CASSEIGREQYF. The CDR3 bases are TGCGCCAGCAGTGAGATCGGCAGGGAGCAGTACTTC.

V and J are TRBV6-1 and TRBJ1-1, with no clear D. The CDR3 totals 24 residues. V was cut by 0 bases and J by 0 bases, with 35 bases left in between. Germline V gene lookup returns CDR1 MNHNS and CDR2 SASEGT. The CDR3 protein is CASSEAWIVGSSSGMRSMNTEAFF. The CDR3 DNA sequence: TGTGCCAGCAGTGAAGCTTGGATTGTCGGTTCATCATCGGGGATGAGGAGCATGAACACTGAAGCTTTCTTT.

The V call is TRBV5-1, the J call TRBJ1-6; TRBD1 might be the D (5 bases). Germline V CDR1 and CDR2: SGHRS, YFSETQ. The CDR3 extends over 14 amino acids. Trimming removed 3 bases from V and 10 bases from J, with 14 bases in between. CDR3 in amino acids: CASSSSGLDSPLHF. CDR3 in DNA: TGCGCCAGCAGCTCCTCGGGACTAGACTCACCCCTCCACTTT.

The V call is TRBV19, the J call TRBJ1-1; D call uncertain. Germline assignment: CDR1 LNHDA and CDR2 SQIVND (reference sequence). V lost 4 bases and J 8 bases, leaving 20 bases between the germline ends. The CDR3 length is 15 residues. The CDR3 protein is CASSTYLLGQVEAFF. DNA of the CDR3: TGTGCCAGTAGTACGTACCTACTTGGGCAGGTGGAAGCTTTCTTT.

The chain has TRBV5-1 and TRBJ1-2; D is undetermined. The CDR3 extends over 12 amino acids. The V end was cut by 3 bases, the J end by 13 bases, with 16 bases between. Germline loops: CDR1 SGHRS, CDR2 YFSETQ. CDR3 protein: CASSSRETRPTF. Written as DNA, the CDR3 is TGCGCCAGCAGCTCCAGAGAGACCCGTCCCACCTTC.

CDR3 nucleotides: TGTGCCTGGAGTGCCCAGACTACGGATACGCAGTATTTT. This gives the protein CAWSAQTTDTQYF. This sequence joins TRBV30 and TRBJ2-3; D may be TRBD2 (5 bases). CDR3 length: 13 amino acids. V lost 1 base, J lost 6 bases, and 11 bases lay in between. Germline V gives CDR1 GTSNPN, CDR2 SVGIG (reference sequence).

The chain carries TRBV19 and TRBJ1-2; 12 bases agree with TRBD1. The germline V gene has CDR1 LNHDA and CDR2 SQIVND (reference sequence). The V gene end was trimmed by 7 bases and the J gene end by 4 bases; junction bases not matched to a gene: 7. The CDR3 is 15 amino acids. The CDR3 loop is CASIVGQGAGYGYTF. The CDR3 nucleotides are TGTGCCAGTATTGTGGGACAGGGGGCAGGCTATGGCTACACCTTC.

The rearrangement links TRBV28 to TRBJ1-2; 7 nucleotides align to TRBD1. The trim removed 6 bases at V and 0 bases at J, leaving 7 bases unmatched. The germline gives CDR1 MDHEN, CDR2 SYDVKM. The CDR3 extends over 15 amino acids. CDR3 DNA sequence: TGTGCCAGCAGCGGCGGGACAGAAGCTAACTATGGCTACACCTTC. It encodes CASSGGTEANYGYTF.

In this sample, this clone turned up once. The CDR3 loop is CASSPVGSYNEQFF. DNA for the CDR3: TGTGCCAGCAGCCCAGTCGGTTCCTACAATGAGCAGTTCTTC. This chain connects TRBV9 to TRBJ2-1; D remains unclear. Trimming left V 4 bases short and J 1 base short, with 9 bases between. This CDR3 comprises 14 residues. The germline V gene has CDR1 SGDLS and CDR2 YYNGEE.

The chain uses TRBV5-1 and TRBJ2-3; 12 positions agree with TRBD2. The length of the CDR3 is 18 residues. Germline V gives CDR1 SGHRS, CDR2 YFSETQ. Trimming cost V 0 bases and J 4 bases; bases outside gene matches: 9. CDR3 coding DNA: TGCGCCAGCAGCTTGGCCGAACTAGCGGGGGGCCGGGCAGATACGCAGTATTTT. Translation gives CASSLAELAGGRADTQYF.

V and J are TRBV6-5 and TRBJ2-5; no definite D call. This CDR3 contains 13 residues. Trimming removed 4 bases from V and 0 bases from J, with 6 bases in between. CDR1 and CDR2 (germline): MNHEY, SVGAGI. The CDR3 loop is CASSLGYQETQYF. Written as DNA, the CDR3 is TGTGCCAGCAGTTTAGGCTACCAAGAGACCCAGTACTTC.

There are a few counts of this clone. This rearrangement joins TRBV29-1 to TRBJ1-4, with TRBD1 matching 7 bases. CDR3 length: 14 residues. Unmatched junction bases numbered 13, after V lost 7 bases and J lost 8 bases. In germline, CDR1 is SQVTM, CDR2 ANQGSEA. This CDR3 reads CSAAPTGRGEKLFF. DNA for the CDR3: TGCAGCGCCGCCCCGACAGGGAGGGGAGAAAAACTGTTTTTT.

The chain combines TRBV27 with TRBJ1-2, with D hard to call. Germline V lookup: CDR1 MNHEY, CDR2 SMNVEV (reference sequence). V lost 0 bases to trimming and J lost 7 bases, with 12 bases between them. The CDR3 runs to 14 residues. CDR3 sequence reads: CASSLSSIGSGYTF. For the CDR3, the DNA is TGTGCCAGCAGTTTATCGAGTATAGGGTCTGGCTACACCTTC.

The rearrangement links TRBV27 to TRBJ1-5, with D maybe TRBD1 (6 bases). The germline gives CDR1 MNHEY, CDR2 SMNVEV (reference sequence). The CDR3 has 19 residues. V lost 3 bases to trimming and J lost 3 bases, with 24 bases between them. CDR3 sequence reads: CASSFGGTYGAGDNQPQHF. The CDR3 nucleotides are TGTGCCAGCAGTTTCGGGGGGACGTATGGGGCAGGGGACAATCAGCCCCAGCATTTT.

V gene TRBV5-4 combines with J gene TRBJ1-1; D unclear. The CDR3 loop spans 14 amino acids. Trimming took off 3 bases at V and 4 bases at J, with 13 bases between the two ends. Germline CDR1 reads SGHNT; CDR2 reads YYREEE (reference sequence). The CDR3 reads CASSSLRNRTEAFF. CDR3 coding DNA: TGTGCCAGCAGCTCCCTCAGGAACCGCACTGAAGCTTTCTTT.